This T cell receptor (beta chain) was found in a study of T cells after posttransplantation cyclophosphamide (dated by TCRdb to about 2016). Study-level background: Using TRB sequencing, the study followed how the T cell repertoire reconstituted after myeloablative bone marrow transplantation in which posttransplantation cyclophosphamide served as GVHD prophylaxis. In 3 patients, TRB sequencing was also performed on up to 3 more blood samples taken 2 to 5.2 years after transplant, and in several patients, pretransplant blood was also TRB-sequenced. Because TRA and TRB clonality correlated tightly in about 9 samples, the subsequent TCR analyses were limited to TRB only. Blood from all 35 or so PTCy patients with 1-year posttransplant specimens was subjected to TRB sequencing. Public TRB sequences were compared against a database of over 3,500 sequences linked to responses to pathogens, tumor antigens, self-antigens and alloantigens. Antigen receptor sequencing covered samples from a few dozen PTCy-treated patients and around 16 of their related bone marrow donors.

The full study reports these points: Across about 40 patients, TRB clonality was highly associated with recipient CMV seropositivity and CMV reactivation, and diversity in PTCy patients was similar to diversity in CNI/methotrexate controls. The TRB repertoires of T cells infiltrating skin or GI tract showed only limited overlap with the TRB repertoires of T cells in blood. Donor-recipient similarity was low at 1-2 months but rose over the first year, and later blood repertoires were often dominated by donor CD8+ memory clones.

TRB sequencing used genomic DNA with the immunoSEQ assay at survey resolution or the hsTCRB kit. Under the source paper's analysis protocol: The immunoSEQ software was used for initial read processing, and the LymphoSeq R package was used for repertoire analyses. Clonality was calculated as 1 minus normalized Shannon entropy, and the Gini coefficient was also calculated for each TRB dataset. Phenotypes of unsorted samples were inferred by mapping TRB sequences from sorted subsets of the recipient or donor onto unsorted samples of the same recipient. Not all clones reach the TCRdb copy of this immuneACCESS table, which keeps in-frame sequences only. Checked studies attribute under half of the gap to unresolved V genes and leave the rest unexplained. V, J and clone size are those of that table, while D and trimming were read from the DNA. This sample gives over 20,000 clones in total; approximately 97% of them show up just once. The ten biggest clones cover over 0.1% of the sample.

Comment on this clone: Its target antigen remains unknown. No qualities accompany the bases; no much larger clone lies one base away.

Viable CD3+CD4+ or CD3+CD8+ cells that were CCR7+CD45RA+CD45RO-CD95-CD27+CD28+ were classified as naive T cells. Peripheral blood samples were provided by related bone marrow donors on the day of marrow donation. Peripheral blood and bone marrow mononuclear cells were isolated by Ficoll-Hypaque density centrifugation and cryopreserved. CD4+ and CD8+ T cells, including naive and memory subsets, were sorted by FACS using a FACSAria II. Its CDR3 holds 13 amino acids, cysteine through phenylalanine. The only DNA kept is the CDR3, 39 bases in frame from the first base. Relative to germline, V is missing 6 bases and J is missing 2 bases, with 2 bases of the junction outside any gene match. The germline V gene specifies ENHRY as CDR1 and SYGVKD as CDR2.

The sequence was collected from a man aged 45-60 years in good health, CMV-negative, and a related stem cell transplant donor. The rearrangement combines TRBV10-3 with TRBJ2-5; 8 junctional bases match TRBD2. The sequenced sample consisted of naive CD4+ T cells sorted from PBMCs. The CDR3 loop reads CAIRIAGQETQYF. The DNA sequence is as follows: TGTGCCATCAGGATAGCGGGACAAGAGACCCAGTACTTC.